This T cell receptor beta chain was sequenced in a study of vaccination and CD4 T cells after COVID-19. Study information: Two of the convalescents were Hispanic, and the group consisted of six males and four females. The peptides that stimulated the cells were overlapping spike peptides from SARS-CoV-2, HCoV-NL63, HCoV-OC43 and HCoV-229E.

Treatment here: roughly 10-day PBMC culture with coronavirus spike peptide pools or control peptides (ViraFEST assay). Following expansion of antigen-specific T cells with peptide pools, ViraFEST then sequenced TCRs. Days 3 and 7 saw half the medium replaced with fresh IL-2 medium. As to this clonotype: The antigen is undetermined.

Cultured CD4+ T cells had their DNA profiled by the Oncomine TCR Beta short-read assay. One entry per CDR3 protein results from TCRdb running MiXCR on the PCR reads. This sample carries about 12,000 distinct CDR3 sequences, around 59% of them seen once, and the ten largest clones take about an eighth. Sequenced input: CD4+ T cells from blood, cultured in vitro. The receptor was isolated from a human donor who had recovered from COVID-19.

The CDR3 loop is CASSDRQANNQPQHF. The CDR3 DNA reads TGTGCCAGCAGTGATCGGCAGGCTAACAATCAGCCCCAGCATTTT. The chain joins TRBV2 to TRBJ1-5, with D hard to call. Germline-derived CDR1 and CDR2 are SNHLY and FYNNEI. V dropped 3 bases and J dropped 3 bases, with 12 bases sitting between them. The CDR3 is 15 residues long.